This T cell receptor beta chain was captured in a study of blood T cell repertoires in COVID-19. Study at large: The analysed material was cDNA or gDNA that came from T cells, B-cell-depleted T cells, or PBMCs.

Authors' data handling: Quantification of nucleated cells was approximated via reference gene primer amplification. Clones were sequenced by immunoSEQ multiplex PCR, and TCRdb holds only the in-frame ones, with some missing. V, J and clone size are taken as reported in that table, and D and trimming were inferred from the DNA itself. Of roughly 95,000 clones in the sample, about 84% are singletons; the top ten hold 24%. In germline, CDR1 is MGHDK, CDR2 SYGVNS. This CDR3 has 14 residues. V dropped 7 bases and J dropped 8 bases, with 15 bases sitting between them. The chain links TRBV25-1 to TRBJ1-6; D unresolved. The sample was peripheral blood. The TCR originated in a human donor in a cohort sampled during active COVID-19. Here the CDR3 DNA reads TGTGCCAGCAACCGGGGAGAGAAATATTCACCCCTCCACTTT. Its translation is CASNRGEKYSPLHF. The full variable domain, with the rest looked up from reference TRBV25-1 and TRBJ1-6, is EADIYQTPRYLVIGTGKKITLECSQTMGHDKMYWYQQDPGMELHLIHYSYGVNSTEKGDLSSESTVSRIRTEHFPLTLESARPSHTSQYLCASNRGEKYSPLHFGNGTRLTVT.